The source of this TCR beta chain is a study of T cells after somatic rescue of genetic block (dated by TCRdb to 2018 to 2021). Concerning the study at large: The study assessed how robust, over the long term, a T-cell system was when the system had developed through somatic rescue of a genetic block in T-cell development.

CDR1 and CDR2 (MNHNY, SVGAGI) derive from the germline V gene (reference sequence). V lost 6 bases and J lost 6 bases, and the count of bases not matched to a germline gene is 7. The CDR3 measures 14 amino acids from cysteine to phenylalanine. The read is trimmed to its CDR3 DNA, 42 bases read in frame from base 1. The library was built by means of the immunoSEQ multiplex PCR assay. This immuneACCESS table, as held by TCRdb, lists in-frame sequences with V and J called but not all clones. Of the missing ones, under half trace to an unresolved V gene in checked studies; the others have no known cause. The sample table holds around 100,000 clones, of which 85% to 95% were seen once. Jointly, the top ten make up about 1.5% of the sample. Comment on this clone: There is no known antigen for this receptor. No quality values exist for individual bases; no much larger clone is one base distant.

This clonotype was sampled from a woman aged 18-30 years. The chain was built from TRBV6-6 and TRBJ2-2; 7 bases in the junction line up with TRBD1. The sample taken for sequencing was peripheral blood mononuclear cells (PBMCs). The DNA is TGTGCCAGCAGCCCGACAGGGTCGGCCGGGGAGCTGTTTTTT. Translated, it gives CASSPTGSAGELFF.